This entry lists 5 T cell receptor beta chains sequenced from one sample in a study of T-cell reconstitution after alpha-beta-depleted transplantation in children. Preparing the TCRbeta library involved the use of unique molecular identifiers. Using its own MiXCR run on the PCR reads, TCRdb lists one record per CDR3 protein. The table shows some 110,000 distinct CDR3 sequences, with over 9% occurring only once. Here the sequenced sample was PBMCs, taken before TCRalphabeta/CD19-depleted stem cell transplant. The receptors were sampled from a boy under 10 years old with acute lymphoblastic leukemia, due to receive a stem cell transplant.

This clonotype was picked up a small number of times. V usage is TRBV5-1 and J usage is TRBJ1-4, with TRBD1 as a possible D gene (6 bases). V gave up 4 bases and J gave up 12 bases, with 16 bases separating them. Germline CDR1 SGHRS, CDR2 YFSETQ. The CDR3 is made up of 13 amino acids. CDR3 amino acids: CASSAHTGSELFF. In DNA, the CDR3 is TGCGCCAGCAGCGCTCATACAGGGAGTGAACTGTTTTTT.

Here the CDR3 reads CASSLEALSPSRGANVLTF. The CDR3 DNA is TGTGCCAGCAGCTTGGAGGCGCTTTCCCCATCGCGGGGGGCCAACGTCCTGACTTTC. The V and J genes are TRBV5-6 and TRBJ2-6; unclear D gene. Trimming left V 0 bases short and J 4 bases short, with 20 bases between. CDR1 and CDR2 from the germline V gene are SGHDT and YYEEEE. The CDR3 extends over 19 amino acids. Combining the CDR3 with reference TRBV5-6 and TRBJ2-6 gives the whole variable domain DAGVTQSPTHLIKTRGQQVTLRCSPKSGHDTVSWYQQALGQGPQFIFQYYEEEERQRGNFPDRFSGHQFPNYSSELNVNALLLGDSALYLCASSLEALSPSRGANVLTFGAGSRLTVL.

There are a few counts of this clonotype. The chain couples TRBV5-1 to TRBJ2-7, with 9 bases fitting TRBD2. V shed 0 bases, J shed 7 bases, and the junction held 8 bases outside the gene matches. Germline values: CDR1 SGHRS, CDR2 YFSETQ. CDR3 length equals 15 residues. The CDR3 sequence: CASSLVGSGSGEQYF. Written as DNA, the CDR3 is TGCGCCAGCAGCTTGGTTGGTAGCGGGAGCGGAGAGCAGTACTTC.

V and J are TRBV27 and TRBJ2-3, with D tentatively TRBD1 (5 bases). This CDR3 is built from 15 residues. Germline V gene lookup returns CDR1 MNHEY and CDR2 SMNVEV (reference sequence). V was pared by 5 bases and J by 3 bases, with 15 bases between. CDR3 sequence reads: CASSPRWGRTDTQYF. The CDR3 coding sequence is TGTGCCAGCAGTCCCCGGTGGGGCCGGACAGATACGCAGTATTTT.

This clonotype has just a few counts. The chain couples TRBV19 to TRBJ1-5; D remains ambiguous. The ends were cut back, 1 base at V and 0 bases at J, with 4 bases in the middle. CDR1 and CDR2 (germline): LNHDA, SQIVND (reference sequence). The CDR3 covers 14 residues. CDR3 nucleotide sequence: TGTGCCAGTAGTATAGTTTATAGCAATCAGCCCCAGCATTTT. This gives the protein CASSIVYSNQPQHF.